This T cell receptor beta chain is drawn from a study of T cell repertoires in cytomegalovirus infection. The wider study: Newly reported HLA-C-restricted and thoroughly characterized HLA-B-restricted CMV epitopes were employed. Shared public TCR beta signatures pointed to both CMV infection and a matching HLA type.

On this clonotype itself: The antigen remains unidentified.

TCRdb re-called the reads with MiXCR, one entry per CDR3 protein. Altogether about 150,000 distinct CDR3 sequences are present, approximately 30% being singletons, with the ten largest covering around half. Notes on the study in general: The ex vivo response showed dominance by HLA-C-restricted CMV-specific TCR beta clonotypes. Of the TCR beta families, the public ones yielded a cumulative frequency that identified carriers of CMV plus the relevant HLA.

Germline-derived CDR1 and CDR2 are MGHRA and YSYEKL. V lost 0 bases, J lost 0 bases, and 11 bases lay in between. CDR3 size: 16 residues. The J gene is TRBJ1-2, the V gene TRBV4-1; D remains unclear. The material sequenced was CD8+ T cells from cultured PBMCs, taken from culture after CMV antigen stimulation. This clonotype was obtained from a human donor in good health (CMV status not recorded). Some clones in this sample may be carry-over from other donors' samples. In nucleotides, the CDR3 is TGCGCCAGCAGCCAAGATCGTGGTACAGCTAACTATGGCTACACCTTC. This translates into CASSQDRGTANYGYTF.